This T cell receptor (beta chain) was found in a study of early T cells in non-severe SARS-CoV-2 infection (TCRdb year 2021). For context, the study as a whole: Because TCR sequencing was done on bulk RNA from unsorted whole blood, the alpha and beta chains could not be paired. Summary of the overall study and its limitations: VDJdb matching was skewed toward anti-spike CD8 responses and likely underestimated virus-specific expansions, missing private and CD4 specificities.

The table lists this clonotype with a few counts. Its target antigen remains unknown. One base away there is no much larger clone; base qualities are not given. The germline ends are 9 bases apart after V is trimmed by 3 bases and J by 3 bases. Looking up the germline V gene yields CDR1 SQVTM and CDR2 ANQGSEA. Reading from cysteine to phenylalanine, the CDR3 counts 12 amino acids. Just the 36-base CDR3 DNA is kept, in frame starting at base 1. Set within a cohort of healthcare workers in London, UK, this nested case-control study involved weekly PCR testing of nasopharyngeal swabs along with blood sampling. Between 23 and 31 March 2020, the week of the UK lockdown, healthcare workers were enrolled and then followed up weekly for as long as 16 weeks. The library was generated by 5' RACE. TCRdb names NextSeq 500 as the instrument used. Unique molecular identifiers were attached to individual cDNA molecules in the TCR library protocol so that sequencing error and PCR bias could be corrected. TCR alpha and beta chains were both sequenced, and the abundances of alpha and beta sequences in each sample were closely correlated with each other. In the authors' own workflow: Decombinator V4 was used to perform V gene, J gene and CDR3 annotation of TCR sequences. TCRs were defined as expanded if a significant change between any two time points was detected under a Poisson model with p below 0.0001. TCR abundances were normalised to the total number of TCRs sequenced per sample and were expressed as counts per million. MAIT TCRs were defined by TRAV1-2 paired with TRAJ12, TRAJ20 or TRAJ33, and iNKT TCRs by TRAV10 paired with TRAJ18. VDJdb, accessed 1 November 2021, was searched for CMV, EBV and SARS-CoV-2 annotated TCRs, with TCRs annotated for multiple antigens excluded. The public reads were reprocessed in TCRdb via fastp at Q25 and MiXCR, keeping in-frame beta chains. Identical CDR3 proteins give one entry, which carries the most common genes and DNA. These V and J calls derive from TCRdb rather than the authors' analysis. The sample has about 83,000 distinct CDR3 sequences on record, approximately 13% of them singletons. Clones ranked in the top ten supply 6.5% of the sample.

Material for sequencing was whole blood. Rearrangement joined TRBV29-1 to TRBJ2-7; no D gene call is confident. The clonotype was recovered from an adult who was a healthcare worker with PCR-confirmed SARS-CoV-2 infection or an uninfected control (not recorded which). The CDR3 amino acid sequence is: CSVEGSVYEQYF. The nucleotide sequence is given as TGCAGCGTTGAGGGGTCCGTCTACGAGCAGTACTTC.